The 26 T cell receptor beta chains listed next were all sequenced from one sample in a study of monozygotic twins with inflammatory bowel disease. TCRdb re-called the 5' RACE reads, yielding one record per CDR3 amino acid sequence without DNA. This sample contains more than 300,000 distinct CDR3 sequences. Specimen: blood. The receptor source for this set is a human donor with ulcerative colitis or Crohn's disease, or a healthy co-twin of an affected twin (not recorded which).

The rearrangement joins TRBV28 to TRBJ2-7. The CDR3 is 12 amino acids. Per germline, CDR1 MDHEN and CDR2 SYDVKM. The CDR3 spells CASRHGLYEQYF.

J is TRBJ2-7 and V is TRBV6-1; lacking DNA, the TRBD2 call made by TCRdb goes unchecked. Germline assignment: CDR1 MNHNS and CDR2 SASEGT. The CDR3 spans 14 residues. CDR3 amino acids: CASSISGGPGKRHF.

The chain joins TRBV27 to TRBJ1-6; TCRdb gives TRBD1 as the D gene, but with no DNA this cannot be confirmed. Germline CDR1 is MNHEY and CDR2 is SMNVEV (reference sequence). There are 14 residues in the CDR3. CDR3 loop: CASSAGGGGSPLHF.

The V gene is TRBV5-4, the J gene TRBJ1-2; lacking DNA, the TRBD1 call made by TCRdb goes unchecked. The V gene's germline CDR1 is SGHNT and CDR2 YYREEE (reference sequence). The CDR3 runs to 15 residues. The CDR3 sequence is CASSPQGARAYGYTF.

J is TRBJ2-1 and V is TRBV5-1; TCRdb outputs TRBD2, but without DNA this stays unchecked. The CDR3 has 17 amino acids. Germline V gene sequence: CDR1 SGHRS, CDR2 YFSETQ. CDR3 in amino acids: CASSSRAFPGSSGRQFF.

The chain recombines TRBV7-3 with TRBJ2-3; lacking DNA, the TRBD2 call made by TCRdb goes unchecked. The CDR3 spans 17 residues. CDR1 and CDR2 from the germline V gene are SGHTA and FQGTGA. This CDR3 is CASSLRSSGGRTDTQYF.

V usage is TRBV7-8 and J usage is TRBJ1-5. The CDR3 runs to 14 residues. CDR1 SGHVS and CDR2 FQNEAQ come from the germline V gene. CDR3 sequence reads: CASSFDYSNQPQHF.

The V call is TRBV5-8, the J call TRBJ2-3. Germline CDR1 SGHTS, CDR2 YDEGEE. The CDR3 totals 15 residues. This chain's CDR3 is CASSLGSVSTDTQYF.

This chain links TRBV12-3 or TRBV12-4 with TRBJ2-5; the D gene TCRdb calls, TRBD2, cannot be checked with no DNA. The CDR3 loop spans 14 amino acids. The CDR3 reads CASSLAVVAETQYF.

The chain joins TRBV19 to TRBJ1-2; the D call of TRBD1 rests on TCRdb alone, since no DNA is present to check it. The CDR3 runs to 16 residues. Germline-derived CDR1 and CDR2 are LNHDA and SQIVND (reference sequence). The CDR3 loop is CASSLNEGRRFYGYTF. The full variable domain, rest sourced from reference TRBV19 and TRBJ1-2, is DGGITQSPKYLFRKEGQNVTLSCEQNLNHDAMYWYRQDPGQGLRLIYYSQIVNDFQKGDIAEGYSVSREKKESFPLTVTSAQKNPTAFYLCASSLNEGRRFYGYTFGSGTRLTVV.

The V call is TRBV6-2 or TRBV6-3, the J call TRBJ2-1; TCRdb names TRBD1, which stays unverified in the absence of DNA. CDR3 length equals 15 residues. CDR1 and CDR2 (germline): MNHEY, SVGEGT. The CDR3 loop reads CASRGDRGVHNEQFF.

The chain joins TRBV5-4 to TRBJ2-4; absent DNA, TCRdb's TRBD1 call cannot be checked. The CDR3 has 14 amino acids. CDR1 SGHNT and CDR2 YYREEE come from the germline V gene (reference sequence). CDR3 residues: CASSWSSGINIQYF.

The gene calls are TRBV5-1 and TRBJ2-1; TCRdb outputs TRBD1, but without DNA this stays unchecked. This CDR3 is 15 amino acids long. Germline V lookup: CDR1 SGHRS, CDR2 YFSETQ. CDR3 region: CASSFGDREPNEQFF. The entire variable domain, with the rest obtained from reference TRBV5-1 and TRBJ2-1, is as follows: KAGVTQTPRYLIKTRGQQVTLSCSPISGHRSVSWYQQTPGQGLQFLFEYFSETQRNKGNFPGRFSGRQFSNSRSEMNVSTLELGDSALYLCASSFGDREPNEQFFGPGTRLTVL.

The chain employs TRBV12-3 or TRBV12-4 and TRBJ2-7; TCRdb lists TRBD1, though no DNA is available to test this call. The CDR3 is made up of 18 amino acids. This CDR3 reads CASSPERTAGALSYEQYF.

V usage is TRBV25-1 and J usage is TRBJ2-1; the TCRdb call, TRBD1, lacks DNA for checking. CDR3 length: 15 residues. Germline V gene data show CDR1 as MGHDK and CDR2 as SYGVNS. This chain's CDR3 is CASSDIQGTYNEQFF.

The chain joins TRBV24-1 to TRBJ2-3. Germline CDR1 reads KGHDR; CDR2 reads SFDVKD. CDR3 length: 12 amino acids. Here the CDR3 reads CATSRSTDTQYF.

The chain uses TRBV23-1 and TRBJ2-4; TCRdb outputs TRBD1, but without DNA this stays unchecked. TRBV23-1 is recorded as an ORF, its role being uncertain. The CDR3 spans 18 residues. This chain's CDR3 is CASSQAGGFPLAKNIQYF.

This chain uses TRBV4-3 with TRBJ1-1. This CDR3 comprises 14 residues. Germline loops: CDR1 LGHNA, CDR2 YSLEER. The chain's CDR3 is CASSQVEWASEAFF.

The chain recombines TRBV6-5 with TRBJ2-3. Germline assignment: CDR1 MNHEY and CDR2 SVGAGI. The length of the CDR3 is 11 residues. Here the CDR3 reads CASKVTDTQYF.

The gene calls are TRBV4-3 and TRBJ1-2. The germline V gene has CDR1 LGHNA and CDR2 YSLEER. The CDR3 is 13 amino acids. This CDR3 is CASSQERGSGYTF.

The chain has TRBV28 and TRBJ1-6. There are 14 residues in the CDR3. Looked up from germline, CDR1 is MDHEN and CDR2 is SYDVKM. This CDR3 reads CASRNGGYNSPLHF.

The rearrangement links TRBV23-1 to TRBJ1-5; TCRdb's D call of TRBD1 is untestable without DNA. TRBV23-1 is reported as an ORF; its role is uncertain. The CDR3 is 20 residues long. CDR3 sequence reads: CASSRCGPTGGRPNNQPQHF.

The chain recombines TRBV6-2 or TRBV6-3 with TRBJ2-7. The CDR3 totals 14 residues. Per germline, CDR1 MNHEY and CDR2 SVGEGT. CDR3: CASSYSTQTYEQYF.

The chain combines TRBV5-6 with TRBJ2-7; TCRdb gives TRBD2 as the D gene, but with no DNA this cannot be confirmed. Germline loops: CDR1 SGHDT, CDR2 YYEEEE. This CDR3 comprises 13 residues. The CDR3 sequence: CASSVRVAYEQYF.

The V gene is TRBV9, the J gene TRBJ1-3; without DNA, the TCRdb call of TRBD1 cannot be checked. This CDR3 is built from 14 residues. The germline V gene encodes CDR1 SGDLS and CDR2 YYNGEE. The CDR3 region is CASNGGSSGNTIYF.

The J gene is TRBJ2-2, the V gene TRBV7-3; TCRdb names TRBD1, which stays unverified in the absence of DNA. Germline V gives CDR1 SGHTA, CDR2 FQGTGA. This CDR3 has 13 amino acids. CDR3 region: CASSPPGSGELFF.